A single sample is the source of the 10 T cell receptor beta chains below, sequenced in a study of tumor-infiltrating lymphocytes in primary liver carcinoma. The authors made TCR beta cDNA from around 500 ng total RNA with a constant-region primer. What produced the TCR beta libraries was three nested multiplex PCR rounds using slightly modified ARM-PCR. Two initial PCR rounds of around 10 cycles each paired TRBV1-TRBV30 forward primers with a C-beta reverse primer. Each CDR3 protein gets one entry after TCRdb re-called the multiplex PCR reads with MiXCR. The data contain approximately 300,000 distinct CDR3 sequences, less than 75% of them seen just once; the ten biggest clones take up about 8.4%. The blood RNA (from unsorted whole blood) was obtained, and germline DNA was also extracted. The source material was peripheral blood. The receptors come from a man aged 40-50 years with primary liver carcinoma and hepatitis B virus infection.

This clonotype is a singleton in its sample. A junction boundary mismatches the germline segment, possibly from a read error. The J gene is TRBJ1-5, the V gene TRBV29-1; D call uncertain. The CDR3 is 15 amino acids. In germline, CDR1 is SQVTM, CDR2 ANQGSEA. The chain's CDR3 is CSVDETNRSRQPQHF. DNA for the CDR3: TGTAGCGTTGATGAGACGAACAGATCGAGGCAGCCCCAGCATTTT.

A remark on this clonotype: A much larger clone lies a single base off, so this may be a read error. Lacking the conserved final phenylalanine or tryptophan, this CDR3 likely reflects a read error. The chain carries TRBV12-3 or TRBV12-4 and TRBJ2-5; D gene ambiguous. Trimming cost V 4 bases and J 2 bases, with 8 bases left between them. This CDR3 spans 13 amino acids. The CDR3 nucleotides read TGTGCCAGCAGTTCGGACGTACAAGAGACCCAGTACCTC. Translation gives CASSSDVQETQYL.

A single count supports this clonotype. V is TRBV6-5 and J is TRBJ1-1, with no clear D. Trimming removed 9 bases from V and 7 bases from J, with 18 bases in between. The CDR3 is made up of 13 amino acids. Germline CDR1 reads MNHEY; CDR2 reads SVGAGI. The CDR3 loop reads CASSPAEGIEAFF. CDR3 DNA: TGTGCCAGTAGCCCCGCGGAGGGTATTGAAGCTTTCTTT.

The genes are TRBV11-2 and TRBJ2-5; D might be TRBD1 or TRBD2, each matching 6 bases. The CDR3 has 17 amino acids. V was shortened by 7 bases and J by 11 bases, with 32 bases between the two germline ends. CDR1 is SGHAT, CDR2 FQNNGV, per germline. This CDR3 is CASIYSTGTSVTGAQYF. The CDR3 DNA reads TGTGCCAGCATCTATTCAACCGGGACCTCCGTGACGGGGGCTCAGTACTTC.

With regard to this clonotype: A much bigger clone sits one base away, suggesting this may be a read error. This chain links TRBV4-3 with TRBJ2-1; tentatively, D is TRBD2 (6 bases). The CDR3 runs to 13 residues. Per germline, CDR1 LGHNA and CDR2 YSLEER. The CDR3 coding sequence is TGCACCAGCAGCCTCGCGGAGGGCAATGAGCAGTTCTTC. As protein: CTSSLAEGNEQFF.

This clonotype showed up many times. The chain joins TRBV7-9 to TRBJ1-2, with D uncertain. Trimming removed 3 bases from V and 4 bases from J, with 9 bases in between. CDR1 and CDR2 from the germline V gene are SEHNR and FQNEAQ (reference sequence). The CDR3 covers 13 residues. The CDR3 DNA reads TGTGCCAGCAGCTTTGGGCCTTTCTATGGCTACACCTTC. Translating gives CASSFGPFYGYTF.

The chain employs TRBV11-1 and TRBJ1-1; D might be TRBD1 (5 bases). The CDR3 is 13 residues long. The V end lost 6 bases, the J end lost 11 bases, and 19 bases lay between the germline ends. Germline V gives CDR1 SGHAT, CDR2 FQDESV (reference sequence). The CDR3 reads CASRFGGDSDAFF. The CDR3 DNA is TGTGCCAGCAGATTCGGAGGGGATAGTGACGCTTTCTTT. Supplemented by reference TRBV11-1 and TRBJ1-1, the full variable domain reads EAEVAQSPRYKITEKSQAVAFWCDPISGHATLYWYRQILGQGPELLVQFQDESVVDDSQLPKDRFSAERLKGVDSTLKIQPAELGDSAMYLCASRFGGDSDAFFGQGTRLTVV.

This clonotype was counted only a few times. This may arise from a read error, as a much more abundant clone is one base away. The chain uses TRBV6-5 and TRBJ1-3; D unresolved. The V gene lost 2 bases and the J gene lost 9 bases, with 11 bases spanning the gap. This CDR3 region has 13 residues. Looked up from germline, CDR1 is MNHEY and CDR2 is SVGAGI. In DNA, the CDR3 is TGTGCCAGCAGTTACCCAGGCGGCGGCACCATATATTTT. The encoded protein is CASSYPGGGTIYF.

As concerns this clonotype: One base away lies a much larger clone, so this may be a sequencing read error. This sequence joins TRBV6-1 and TRBJ2-7, with a tentative D call TRBD1 (5 bases). CDR3 length equals 15 residues. The germline V gene has CDR1 MNHNS and CDR2 SASEGT. The CDR3 reads CANSESRALLKEQYF. The CDR3 DNA sequence: TGTGCCAACAGTGAAAGCAGGGCGCTGTTGAAGGAGCAGTACTTC.

This clonotype was detected many times. V is TRBV29-1 and J is TRBJ2-1; D tentatively reads TRBD1 or TRBD2 (5 bases each). Trimming left V 3 bases short and J 4 bases short, with 16 bases between. This CDR3 is built from 15 residues. In germline, CDR1 is SQVTM, CDR2 ANQGSEA. DNA for the CDR3: TGCAGCGTTGAGGGACCAAAAACGGGTTACAATGAGCAGTTCTTC. Translating it yields CSVEGPKTGYNEQFF.